The rows below give T cell receptor beta chains drawn from one sample of a study of shared clonotypes between healthy human individuals. Clones were read by immunoSEQ multiplex PCR, and TCRdb kept only the in-frame ones, dropping some. The table has about 680,000 clones, less than 80% seen once. The sequencing input was memory CD4+ T cells sorted from blood. The receptors here all came from a woman in her 30s in good health. Each CDR3 is given with its conserved first and last residue. The D gene is left open where the match is weak.

d_call: -
v_call: TRBV5-4
j_call: TRBJ2-6
cdr3_aa: CASSPLVSGANVLTF

d_call: -
v_call: TRBV19
j_call: TRBJ1-2
cdr3_aa: CASSILSPMGYTF

d_call: TRBD2
v_call: TRBV5-6
j_call: TRBJ2-3
cdr3_aa: CASSLRGDSSTDTQYF

d_call: -
v_call: TRBV28
j_call: TRBJ1-4
cdr3_aa: CASNEYRVREKLFF

d_call: -
v_call: TRBV20-1
j_call: TRBJ2-5
cdr3_aa: CSAKDGTQYF

d_call: TRBD1
v_call: TRBV27
j_call: TRBJ1-5
cdr3_aa: CASSPSPRVGGNQPQHF

d_call: -
v_call: TRBV28
j_call: TRBJ1-2
cdr3_aa: CASSFPRAPGYTF

d_call: -
v_call: TRBV2
j_call: TRBJ1-2
cdr3_aa: CARKEKDSYGYTF

d_call: TRBD2
v_call: TRBV6-5
j_call: TRBJ2-1
cdr3_aa: CASSYSGAGGENEQFF

d_call: -
v_call: TRBV12-2
j_call: TRBJ2-1
cdr3_aa: CASRSLEGLVRDREKEQFF

d_call: TRBD1
v_call: TRBV27
j_call: TRBJ2-7
cdr3_aa: CASGQGQGIYEQYF

d_call: -
v_call: TRBV6-5
j_call: TRBJ2-5
cdr3_aa: CASSYATGMGQETQYF

d_call: -
v_call: TRBV5-4
j_call: TRBJ1-1
cdr3_aa: CASSAQNTEAFF

d_call: -
v_call: TRBV28
j_call: TRBJ1-5
cdr3_aa: CATIRQGGNQPQHF

d_call: TRBD2
v_call: TRBV6-6
j_call: TRBJ2-7
cdr3_aa: CASRPTLAAGPYEQYF

d_call: TRBD1
v_call: TRBV2
j_call: TRBJ2-6
cdr3_aa: CASTWDRGSGANVLTF

d_call: -
v_call: TRBV19
j_call: TRBJ2-1
cdr3_aa: CASSSTGPSYNEQFF

d_call: -
v_call: TRBV11-2
j_call: TRBJ1-3
cdr3_aa: CASSRARGRNTIYF

d_call: TRBD1
v_call: TRBV5-1
j_call: TRBJ1-1
cdr3_aa: CASSPGQPNTEAFF

d_call: -
v_call: TRBV25-1
j_call: TRBJ2-1
cdr3_aa: CASSFLERGEQFF

d_call: -
v_call: TRBV5-1
j_call: TRBJ2-6
cdr3_aa: CASSPEGAGANVLTF